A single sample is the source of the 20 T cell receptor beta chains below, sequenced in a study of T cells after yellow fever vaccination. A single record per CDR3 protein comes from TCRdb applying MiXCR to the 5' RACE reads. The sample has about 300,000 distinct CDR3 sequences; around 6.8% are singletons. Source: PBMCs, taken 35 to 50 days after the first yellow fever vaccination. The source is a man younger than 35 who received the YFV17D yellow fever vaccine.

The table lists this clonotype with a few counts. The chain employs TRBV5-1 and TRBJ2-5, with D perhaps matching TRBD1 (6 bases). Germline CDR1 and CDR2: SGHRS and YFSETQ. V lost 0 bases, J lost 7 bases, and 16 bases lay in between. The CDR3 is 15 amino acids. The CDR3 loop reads CASSLVGQLPGTQYF. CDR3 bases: TGCGCCAGCAGCTTGGTGGGACAACTACCGGGGACCCAGTACTTC.

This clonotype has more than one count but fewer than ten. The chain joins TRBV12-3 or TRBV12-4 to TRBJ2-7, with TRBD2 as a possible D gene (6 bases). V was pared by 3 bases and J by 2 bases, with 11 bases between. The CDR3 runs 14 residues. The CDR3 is CASSFGSGAYEQYF. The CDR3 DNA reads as TGTGCCAGCAGTTTTGGTAGCGGCGCCTACGAGCAGTACTTC.

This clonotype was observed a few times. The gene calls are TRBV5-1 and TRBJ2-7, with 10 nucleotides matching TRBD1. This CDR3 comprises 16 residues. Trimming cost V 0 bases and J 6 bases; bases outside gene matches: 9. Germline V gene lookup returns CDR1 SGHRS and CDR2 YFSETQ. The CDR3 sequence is CASSLAPGTGALEQYF. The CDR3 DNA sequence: TGCGCCAGCAGCTTGGCCCCCGGGACAGGGGCGCTCGAGCAGTACTTC.

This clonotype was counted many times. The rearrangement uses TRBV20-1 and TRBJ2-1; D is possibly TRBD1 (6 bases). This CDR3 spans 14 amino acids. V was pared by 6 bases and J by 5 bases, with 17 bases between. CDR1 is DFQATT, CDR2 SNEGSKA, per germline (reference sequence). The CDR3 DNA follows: TGCAGTGCCGATGCGCGCAGGGGCAACAATGAGCAGTTCTTC. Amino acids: CSADARRGNNEQFF.

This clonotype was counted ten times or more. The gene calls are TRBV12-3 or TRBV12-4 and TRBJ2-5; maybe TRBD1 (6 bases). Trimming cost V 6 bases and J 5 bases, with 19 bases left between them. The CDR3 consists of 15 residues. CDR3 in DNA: TGTGCCAGCAGCCGATCGACAGGTTGGGGGGAGACCCAGTACTTC. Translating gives CASSRSTGWGETQYF.

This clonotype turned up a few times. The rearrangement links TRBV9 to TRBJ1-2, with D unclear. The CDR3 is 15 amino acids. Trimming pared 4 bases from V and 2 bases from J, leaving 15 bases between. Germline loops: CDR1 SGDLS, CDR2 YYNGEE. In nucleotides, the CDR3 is TGTGCCAGCAGCCCAGCCTGGTCGGGGAACTATGGCTACACCTTC. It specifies CASSPAWSGNYGYTF.

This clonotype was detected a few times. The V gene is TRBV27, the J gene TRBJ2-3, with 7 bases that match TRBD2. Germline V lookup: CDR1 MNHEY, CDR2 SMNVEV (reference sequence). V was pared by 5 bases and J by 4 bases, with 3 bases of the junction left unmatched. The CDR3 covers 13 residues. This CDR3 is CASSRDYPDTQYF. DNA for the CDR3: TGTGCCAGCAGTAGGGACTACCCAGATACGCAGTATTTT.

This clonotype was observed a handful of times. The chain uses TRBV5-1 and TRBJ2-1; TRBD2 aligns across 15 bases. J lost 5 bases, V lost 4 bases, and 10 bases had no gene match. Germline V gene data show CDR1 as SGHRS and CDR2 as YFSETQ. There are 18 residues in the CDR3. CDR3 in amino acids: CASSPKGLAGGPHNEQFF. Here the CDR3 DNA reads TGCGCCAGCAGCCCGAAAGGACTAGCGGGGGGGCCGCACAATGAGCAGTTCTTC.

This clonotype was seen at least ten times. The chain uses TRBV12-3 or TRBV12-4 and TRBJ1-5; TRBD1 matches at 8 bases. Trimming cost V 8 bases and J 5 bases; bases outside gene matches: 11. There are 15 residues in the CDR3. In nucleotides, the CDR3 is TGTGCCAGCGGGACACAGGGGGTTCTCCATCAGCCCCAGCATTTT. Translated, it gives CASGTQGVLHQPQHF.

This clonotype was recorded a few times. The CDR3 DNA reads as TGTGCCAGCAGCTTTGGGCCGAGGGGGGGTTACAATGAGCAGTTCTTC. Protein product: CASSFGPRGGYNEQFF. The J gene is TRBJ2-1, the V gene TRBV13; D possibly corresponds to TRBD2 (7 bases). Germline loops: CDR1 PRHDT, CDR2 FYEKMQ (reference sequence). The CDR3 loop spans 16 amino acids. V was trimmed by 3 bases and J by 4 bases, leaving 16 bases between them.

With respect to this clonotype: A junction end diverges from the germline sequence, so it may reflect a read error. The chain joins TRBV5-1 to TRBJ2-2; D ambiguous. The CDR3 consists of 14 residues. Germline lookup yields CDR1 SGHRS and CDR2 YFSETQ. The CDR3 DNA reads TGCGCCAGCAGCGCCCCTGGATTCACCGAGGAGCTGTTTTTT. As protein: CASSAPGFTEELFF.

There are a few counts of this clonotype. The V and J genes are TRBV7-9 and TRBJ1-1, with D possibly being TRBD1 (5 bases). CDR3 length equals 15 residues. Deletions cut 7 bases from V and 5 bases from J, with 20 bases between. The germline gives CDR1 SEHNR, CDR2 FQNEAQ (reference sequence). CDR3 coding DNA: TGTGCCAGCACCGTAAACAGGATCCGAGGGACTGAAGCTTTCTTT. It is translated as CASTVNRIRGTEAFF.

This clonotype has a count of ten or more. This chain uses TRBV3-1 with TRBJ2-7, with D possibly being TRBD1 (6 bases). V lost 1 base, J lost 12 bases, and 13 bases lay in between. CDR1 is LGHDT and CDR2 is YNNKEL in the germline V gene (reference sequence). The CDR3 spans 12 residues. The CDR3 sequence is CASSQGRQAPYF. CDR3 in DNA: TGTGCCAGCAGCCAAGGAAGACAGGCGCCGTACTTC.

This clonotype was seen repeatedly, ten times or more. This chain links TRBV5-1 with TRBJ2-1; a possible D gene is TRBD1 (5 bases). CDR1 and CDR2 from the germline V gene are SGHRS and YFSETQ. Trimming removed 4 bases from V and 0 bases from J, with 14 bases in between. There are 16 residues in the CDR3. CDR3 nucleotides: TGCGCCAGCAGCCAGGATGACAGCTTCTCCTACAATGAGCAGTTCTTC. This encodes CASSQDDSFSYNEQFF.

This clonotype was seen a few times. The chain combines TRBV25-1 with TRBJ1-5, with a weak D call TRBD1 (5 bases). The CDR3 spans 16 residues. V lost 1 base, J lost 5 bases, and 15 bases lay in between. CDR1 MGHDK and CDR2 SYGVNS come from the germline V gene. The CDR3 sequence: CASSEWGSTYDQPQHF. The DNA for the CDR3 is TGTGCCAGCAGTGAATGGGGCAGTACATACGATCAGCCCCAGCATTTT.

The CDR3 DNA reads TGCGCCAGCAGCCAAGACCCTAGCGGGGCTTCCTACAATGAGCAGTTCTTC. This sequence encodes CASSQDPSGASYNEQFF. This chain joins TRBV4-3 and TRBJ2-1, with 9 bases matching TRBD2. This CDR3 comprises 17 residues. The V and J ends lost 0 bases and 1 base, in that order; junction bases with no gene match: 4. The germline CDR1 and CDR2 sequences are LGHNA and YSLEER.

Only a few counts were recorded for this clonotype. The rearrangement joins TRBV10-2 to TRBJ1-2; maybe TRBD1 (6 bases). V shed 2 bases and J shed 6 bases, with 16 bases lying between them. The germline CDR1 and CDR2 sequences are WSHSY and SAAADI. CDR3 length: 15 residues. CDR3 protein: CASSEVIRGPHGYTF. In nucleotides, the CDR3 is TGCGCCAGCAGTGAGGTGATCCGGGGGCCTCATGGCTACACCTTC.

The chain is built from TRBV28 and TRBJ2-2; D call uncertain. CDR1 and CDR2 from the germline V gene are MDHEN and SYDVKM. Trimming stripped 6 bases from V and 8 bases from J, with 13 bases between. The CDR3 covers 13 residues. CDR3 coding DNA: TGTGCCAGCAGCCCCCTTTGGGTGGGGGAGCTGTTTTTT. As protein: CASSPLWVGELFF.

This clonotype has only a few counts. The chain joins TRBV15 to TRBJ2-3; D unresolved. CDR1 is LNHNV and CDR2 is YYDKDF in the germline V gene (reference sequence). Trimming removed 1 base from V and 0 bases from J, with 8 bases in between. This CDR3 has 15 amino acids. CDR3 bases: TGTGCCACCAGCAGAGCGAGGTCTAGCACAGATACGCAGTATTTT. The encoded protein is CATSRARSSTDTQYF.

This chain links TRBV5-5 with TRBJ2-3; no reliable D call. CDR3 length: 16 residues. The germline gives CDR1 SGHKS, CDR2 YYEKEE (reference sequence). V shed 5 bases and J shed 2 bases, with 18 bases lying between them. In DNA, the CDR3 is TGTGCCAGCAGTTCGTACCCCGGCGGCCCCACAGATACGCAGTATTTT. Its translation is CASSSYPGGPTDTQYF. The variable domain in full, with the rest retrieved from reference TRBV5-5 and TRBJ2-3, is DAGVTQSPTHLIKTRGQQVTLRCSPISGHKSVSWYQQVLGQGPQFIFQYYEKEERGRGNFPDRFSARQFPNYSSELNVNALLLGDSALYLCASSSYPGGPTDTQYFGPGTRLTVL.